A single sample is the source of the 21 T cell receptor beta chains below, sequenced in a study of T cells in Graves' hyperthyroidism and ophthalmopathy. Amplified regions were TCR beta CDR3 sequences from RNA transcripts. Primed by the HTBI set, a first-round RT-PCR was run on the TCR CDR3. TCRdb ran MiXCR on the multiplex PCR reads and lists one entry per CDR3 protein. The table has around 290,000 distinct CDR3 sequences, about an eighth seen once; the top ten hold 7.8%. Sequencing used blood. The source of these receptors is a woman in her thirties with Graves' hyperthyroidism that later progressed to Graves' ophthalmopathy.

This clonotype was seen a handful of times. The chain couples TRBV28 to TRBJ1-2; 7 bases map to TRBD1. The CDR3 is 16 residues long. The J segment lost 5 bases and the V segment lost 1 base, leaving 10 bases of the junction unmatched. The germline V gene encodes CDR1 MDHEN and CDR2 SYDVKM. CDR3 sequence reads: CASSLSGTASRYGYTF. Here the CDR3 DNA reads TGTGCCAGCAGTTTATCCGGGACAGCCTCTAGGTATGGCTACACCTTC.

This clonotype was recorded many times. This chain joins TRBV5-5 and TRBJ1-4; no clear D. Trimming stripped 4 bases from V and 4 bases from J, with 14 bases between. The CDR3 loop spans 15 amino acids. Germline V gene data show CDR1 as SGHKS and CDR2 as YYEKEE (reference sequence). CDR3 sequence: CASSLEASLNEKLFF. As DNA, the CDR3 is TGTGCCAGCAGCCTGGAGGCCAGCCTTAATGAAAAACTGTTTTTT. Full variable domain (remainder filled in from reference TRBV5-5 and TRBJ1-4): DAGVTQSPTHLIKTRGQQVTLRCSPISGHKSVSWYQQVLGQGPQFIFQYYEKEERGRGNFPDRFSARQFPNYSSELNVNALLLGDSALYLCASSLEASLNEKLFFGSGTQLSVL.

This clonotype has at least ten counts. V usage is TRBV28 and J usage is TRBJ2-7; maybe TRBD1 (6 bases). The CDR3 extends over 14 amino acids. The V end was cut by 5 bases, the J end by 1 base, with 12 bases between. Germline CDR1 is MDHEN and CDR2 is SYDVKM. CDR3 DNA: TGTGCCAGCAGTCTAGAGGACAGTTCCTACGAGCAGTACTTC. It encodes CASSLEDSSYEQYF.

With regard to this clonotype: A much larger clone lies a single base off, so this may be a read error. CDR3 DNA sequence: TGCAGTGCTCCGAGCACCCCGACCGGGGAGCTGTTTTTT. Its translation is CSAPSTPTGELFF. The rearrangement uses TRBV20-1 and TRBJ2-2; D remains unclear. Trimming pared 5 bases from V and 5 bases from J, leaving 12 bases between. The length of the CDR3 is 13 residues. Germline V gene sequence: CDR1 DFQATT, CDR2 SNEGSKA (reference sequence).

This clonotype was seen many times. V gene TRBV18 combines with J gene TRBJ1-5; D is perhaps TRBD1 (5 bases). V lost 3 bases and J 2 bases, leaving 5 bases between the germline ends. In germline, CDR1 is KGHSH, CDR2 LQKENI. This CDR3 spans 13 amino acids. The CDR3 region is CASSPGGNQPQHF. In DNA form, the CDR3 reads TGTGCCAGCTCACCGGGGGGCAATCAGCCCCAGCATTTT.

This clonotype was counted many times. This rearrangement joins TRBV29-1 to TRBJ1-2; 8 nucleotides align to TRBD1. Germline V CDR1 and CDR2: SQVTM, ANQGSEA. The CDR3 loop spans 14 amino acids. The ends lost 0 bases at V and 6 bases at J; junction bases unmatched: 6. The CDR3 region has the DNA TGCAGCGTTGAAGAGCCGCAGGGGGCGGATGGCTACACCTTC. This gives the protein CSVEEPQGADGYTF.

There are many counts of this clonotype. The chain has TRBV10-3 and TRBJ1-2; 7 nucleotides match TRBD1. The V gene's germline CDR1 is ENHRY and CDR2 SYGVKD. CDR3 length equals 15 residues. The J segment lost 4 bases and the V segment lost 9 bases, leaving 14 bases of the junction unmatched. As DNA, the CDR3 is TGTGCCATTTCAGGGGGAATAGTGGAAAGCTATGGCTACACCTTC. This codes for CAISGGIVESYGYTF.

This clonotype was seen ten or more times. The gene calls are TRBV4-1 and TRBJ1-4; the D is unclear. Germline assignment: CDR1 MGHRA and CDR2 YSYEKL. The CDR3 consists of 17 residues. The V gene lost 3 bases and the J gene lost 2 bases, with 16 bases spanning the gap. CDR3 residues: CASSHPARGRTNEKLFF. Written as DNA, the CDR3 is TGCGCCAGCAGCCACCCCGCCCGTGGCAGGACTAATGAAAAACTGTTTTTT.

The rearrangement uses TRBV27 and TRBJ2-2, with D unclear. The V end was cut by 5 bases, the J end by 4 bases, with 11 bases between. Germline loops: CDR1 MNHEY, CDR2 SMNVEV (reference sequence). This CDR3 has 14 amino acids. The CDR3: CASSASDTTGELFF. The CDR3 region has the DNA TGTGCCAGCAGTGCATCCGATACCACCGGGGAGCTGTTTTTT.

The gene calls are TRBV12-3 or TRBV12-4 and TRBJ2-7; TRBD1 might be the D (5 bases). The CDR3 is made up of 13 amino acids. V lost 6 bases to trimming and J lost 5 bases, with 14 bases between them. This CDR3 is CASSLPGMHEQYF. CDR3 bases: TGTGCCAGCAGCTTACCAGGGATGCACGAGCAGTACTTC.

This clonotype has just a few counts. This rearrangement joins TRBV7-9 to TRBJ1-3, with a tentative D call TRBD1 (6 bases). The CDR3 sequence is 16 residues long. Germline V gene lookup returns CDR1 SEHNR and CDR2 FQNEAQ (reference sequence). Trimming pared 0 bases from V and 0 bases from J, leaving 9 bases between. The CDR3 here is CASSLARDTSGNTIYF. Here the CDR3 DNA reads TGTGCCAGCAGCTTAGCGCGGGACACCTCTGGAAACACCATATATTTT.

The rearrangement joins TRBV6-2 or TRBV6-3 to TRBJ2-1, with TRBD2 matching over 13 bases. Germline assignment: CDR1 MNHEY and CDR2 SVGEGT. CDR3 length equals 18 residues. V shed 8 bases and J 9 bases; nucleotides not matched to a gene: 19. The CDR3 DNA reads as TGTGCCAGCTCCCGACTGTCGGCGGGACTAGCGGGATGGTCTGAGCAGTTCTTC. Its protein product is CASSRLSAGLAGWSEQFF.

CDR3 coding DNA: TGCAGCGTTGATCTTTTCGGAGGGGGCCCTAATGAAAAACTGTTTTTT. This gives the protein CSVDLFGGGPNEKLFF. The chain carries TRBV29-1 and TRBJ1-4, with TRBD1 matching 7 bases. This CDR3 is 16 amino acids long. Trimming removed 3 bases from V and 3 bases from J; junction bases left unmatched: 10. Germline CDR1 and CDR2: SQVTM and ANQGSEA. Drawing the rest from reference TRBV29-1 and TRBJ1-4, the complete variable domain is SAVISQKPSRDICQRGTSLTIQCQVDSQVTMMFWYRQQPGQSLTLIATANQGSEATYESGFVIDKFPISRPNLTFSTLTVSNMSPEDSSIYLCSVDLFGGGPNEKLFFGSGTQLSVL.

This clonotype has a count of ten or more. The rearrangement uses TRBV12-3 or TRBV12-4 and TRBJ2-2, with no clear D. V shed 4 bases and J shed 4 bases, with 16 bases lying between them. CDR3 length equals 16 residues. The CDR3, as DNA: TGTGCCAGCAGTTCTCCAGCCCGCCGGCGCACCGGGGAGCTGTTTTTT. Its translation is CASSSPARRRTGELFF.

This clonotype appeared a few times. This rearrangement joins TRBV13 to TRBJ2-6; the D is unclear. Trimming cost V 1 base and J 0 bases, with 7 bases left between them. The CDR3 is 16 residues long. From germline, CDR1 is PRHDT and CDR2 FYEKMQ (reference sequence). The CDR3, as DNA: TGTGCCAGCAGCTTAGTCGGGTTCTCTGGGGCCAACGTCCTGACTTTC. It is translated as CASSLVGFSGANVLTF. Full variable domain (remainder filled in from reference TRBV13 and TRBJ2-6): AAGVIQSPRHLIKEKRETATLKCYPIPRHDTVYWYQQGPGQDPQFLISFYEKMQSDKGSIPDRFSAQQFSDYHSELNMSSLELGDSALYFCASSLVGFSGANVLTFGAGSRLTVL.

As concerns this clonotype: This may be a read error: a much more frequent sequence differs by one nucleotide. The chain combines TRBV9 with TRBJ1-1, with D unclear. Germline assignment: CDR1 SGDLS and CDR2 YYNGEE. The V and J ends lost 7 bases and 4 bases respectively, with 17 bases between them. CDR3 length: 14 residues. In nucleotides, the CDR3 is TGTGCCAGCGGCGCAGAGGACCCGAGCACTGAAGCTTTCTTT. Translation: CASGAEDPSTEAFF.

This clonotype was counted ten times or more. The genes are TRBV28 and TRBJ2-7; a possible D gene is TRBD2 (6 bases). In germline, CDR1 is MDHEN, CDR2 SYDVKM. This CDR3 comprises 13 residues. V lost 4 bases and J 6 bases, leaving 13 bases between the germline ends. The CDR3 DNA sequence: TGTGCCAGCAGTTCCGGGAGCTGGGGCGAGCAGTACTTC. Protein sequence: CASSSGSWGEQYF.

There are many counts of this clonotype. The rearrangement joins TRBV18 to TRBJ2-1; no clear D. The CDR3 spans 16 residues. CDR1 KGHSH and CDR2 LQKENI come from the germline V gene. With 3 bases removed from V and 1 base from J, the gap between germline ends came to 13 bases. CDR3 coding DNA: TGTGCCAGCTCACCCCCGGCCAGAGGTTCCTACAATGAGCAGTTCTTC. Translating gives CASSPPARGSYNEQFF.

This clonotype was recorded many times. V and J are TRBV18 and TRBJ2-2; D call uncertain. The CDR3 runs 11 residues. V dropped 3 bases and J dropped 7 bases, with 3 bases sitting between them. Per the germline V gene, CDR1 is KGHSH and CDR2 is LQKENI. The CDR3 DNA follows: TGTGCCAGCTCACCGGTCGGGGAGCTGTTTTTT. Encoded protein: CASSPVGELFF.

In this sample, this clonotype turned up once. CDR3 nucleotides: TGTGCCAGCAGTCACCTGACAGGGGAGGACACTGAAGCTTTCTTT. This codes for CASSHLTGEDTEAFF. V usage is TRBV12-3 or TRBV12-4 and J usage is TRBJ1-1; 8 bases are a match to TRBD1. This CDR3 contains 15 residues. V trimming: 5 bases; J trimming: 3 bases; junction bases outside the gene matches: 8.

Many counts were recorded for this clonotype. The J gene is TRBJ1-1, the V gene TRBV28; D ambiguous. This CDR3 contains 11 residues. Trimming cost V 5 bases and J 10 bases, with 11 bases left between them. Germline V gene sequence: CDR1 MDHEN, CDR2 SYDVKM. The CDR3 nucleotides are TGTGCCAGCAGTCTCCTTGGGCGAGCTTTCTTT. The encoded protein is CASSLLGRAFF.